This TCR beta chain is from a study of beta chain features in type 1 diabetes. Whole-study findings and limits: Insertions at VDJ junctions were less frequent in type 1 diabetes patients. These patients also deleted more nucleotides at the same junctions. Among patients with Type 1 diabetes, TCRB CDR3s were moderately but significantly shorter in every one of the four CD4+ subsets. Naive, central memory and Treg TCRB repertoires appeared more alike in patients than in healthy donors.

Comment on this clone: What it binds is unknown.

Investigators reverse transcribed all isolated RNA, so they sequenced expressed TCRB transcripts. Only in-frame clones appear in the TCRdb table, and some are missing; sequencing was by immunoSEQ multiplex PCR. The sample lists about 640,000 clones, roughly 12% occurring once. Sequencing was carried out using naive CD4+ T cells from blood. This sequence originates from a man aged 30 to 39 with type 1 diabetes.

Here the CDR3 reads CASSLDLGGTGELFF. The CDR3 DNA reads as TGTGCCAGCAGCTTAGACCTCGGGGGCACCGGGGAGCTGTTTTTT. V and J are TRBV7-2 and TRBJ2-2; maybe TRBD2 (6 bases). Trimming cost V 1 base and J 4 bases, with 10 bases left between them. The germline gives CDR1 SGHTA, CDR2 FQGNSA. The CDR3 covers 15 residues.